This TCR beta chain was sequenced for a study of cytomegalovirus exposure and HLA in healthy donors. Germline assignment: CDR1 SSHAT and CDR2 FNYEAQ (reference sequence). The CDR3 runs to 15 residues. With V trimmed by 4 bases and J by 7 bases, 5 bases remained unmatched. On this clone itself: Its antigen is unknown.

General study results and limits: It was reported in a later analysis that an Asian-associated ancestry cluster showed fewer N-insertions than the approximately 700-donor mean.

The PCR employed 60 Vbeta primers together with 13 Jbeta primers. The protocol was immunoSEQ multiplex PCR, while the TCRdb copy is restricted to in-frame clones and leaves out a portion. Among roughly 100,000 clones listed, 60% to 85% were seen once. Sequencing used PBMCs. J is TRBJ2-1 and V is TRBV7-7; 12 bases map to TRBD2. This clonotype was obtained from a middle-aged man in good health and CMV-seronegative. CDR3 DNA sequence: TGTGCCAGCAGCTCCTCCGGGACTAGCGGGAATGAGCAGTTCTTC. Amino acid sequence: CASSSSGTSGNEQFF.